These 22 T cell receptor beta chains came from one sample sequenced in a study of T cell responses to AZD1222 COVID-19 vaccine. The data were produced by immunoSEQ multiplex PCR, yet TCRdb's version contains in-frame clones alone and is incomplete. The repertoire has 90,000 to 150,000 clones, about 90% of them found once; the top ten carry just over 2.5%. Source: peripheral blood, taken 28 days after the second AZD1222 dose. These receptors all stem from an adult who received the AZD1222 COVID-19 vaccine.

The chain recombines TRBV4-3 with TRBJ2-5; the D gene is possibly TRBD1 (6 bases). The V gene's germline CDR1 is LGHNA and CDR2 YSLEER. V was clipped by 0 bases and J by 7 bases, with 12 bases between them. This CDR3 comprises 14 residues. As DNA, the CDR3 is TGCGCCAGCAGCCAAGATGCAGGGGAAGGGACCCAGTACTTC. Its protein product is CASSQDAGEGTQYF.

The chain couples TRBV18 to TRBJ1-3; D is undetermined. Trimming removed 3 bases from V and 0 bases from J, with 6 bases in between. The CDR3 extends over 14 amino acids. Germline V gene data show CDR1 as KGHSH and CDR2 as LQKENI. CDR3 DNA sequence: TGTGCCAGCTCACCGGCCAACTCTGGAAACACCATATATTTT. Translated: CASSPANSGNTIYF. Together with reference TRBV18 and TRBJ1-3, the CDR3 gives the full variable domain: NAGVMQNPRHLVRRRGQEARLRCSPMKGHSHVYWYRQLPEEGLKFMVYLQKENIIDESGMPKERFSAEFPKEGPSILRIQQVVRGDSAAYFCASSPANSGNTIYFGEGSWLTVV.

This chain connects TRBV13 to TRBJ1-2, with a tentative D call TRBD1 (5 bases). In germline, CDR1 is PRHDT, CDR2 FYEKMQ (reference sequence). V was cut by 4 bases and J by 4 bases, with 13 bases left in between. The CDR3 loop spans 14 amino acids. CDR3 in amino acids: CASSSRGSSYGYTF. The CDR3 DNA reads TGTGCCAGCAGCTCTAGGGGCAGCTCCTATGGCTACACCTTC.

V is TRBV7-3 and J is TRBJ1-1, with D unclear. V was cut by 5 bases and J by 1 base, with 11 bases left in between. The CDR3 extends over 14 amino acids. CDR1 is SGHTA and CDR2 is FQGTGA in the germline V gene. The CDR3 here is CASSLNGGNTEAFF. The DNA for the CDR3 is TGTGCCAGCAGCCTTAACGGAGGGAACACTGAAGCTTTCTTT.

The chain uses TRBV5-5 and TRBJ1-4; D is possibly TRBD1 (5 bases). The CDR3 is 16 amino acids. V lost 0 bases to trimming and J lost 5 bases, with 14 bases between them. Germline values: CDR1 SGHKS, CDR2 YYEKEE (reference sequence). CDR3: CASSLGPRAENEKLFF. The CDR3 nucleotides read TGTGCCAGCAGCTTGGGGCCCAGGGCAGAGAATGAAAAACTGTTTTTT.

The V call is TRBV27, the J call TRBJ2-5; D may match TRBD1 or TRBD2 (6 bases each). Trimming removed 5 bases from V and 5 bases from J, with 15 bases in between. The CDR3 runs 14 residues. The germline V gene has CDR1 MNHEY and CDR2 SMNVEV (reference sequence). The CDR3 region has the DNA TGTGCCAGCAGTCCTCGGCAAGGGGGGGAGACCCAGTACTTC. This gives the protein CASSPRQGGETQYF.

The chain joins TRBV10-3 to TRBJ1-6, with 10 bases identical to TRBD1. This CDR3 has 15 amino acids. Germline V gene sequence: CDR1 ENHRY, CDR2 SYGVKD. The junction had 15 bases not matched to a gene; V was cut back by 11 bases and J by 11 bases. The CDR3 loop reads CASRDGTGVSTPLHF. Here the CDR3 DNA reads TGTGCCTCCCGAGACGGGACAGGGGTATCGACACCCCTCCACTTT.

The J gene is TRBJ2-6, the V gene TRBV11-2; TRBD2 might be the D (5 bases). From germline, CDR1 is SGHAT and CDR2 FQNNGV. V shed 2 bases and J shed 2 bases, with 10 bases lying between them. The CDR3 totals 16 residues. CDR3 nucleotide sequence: TGTGCCAGCAGCTTACCCGGGGTGGCTGGGGCCAACGTCCTGACTTTC. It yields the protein CASSLPGVAGANVLTF.

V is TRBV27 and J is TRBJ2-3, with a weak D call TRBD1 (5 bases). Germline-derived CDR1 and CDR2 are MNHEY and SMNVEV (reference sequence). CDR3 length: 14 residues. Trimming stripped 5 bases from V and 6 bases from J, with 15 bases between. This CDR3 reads CASSQTRASDTQYF. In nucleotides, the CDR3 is TGTGCCAGCAGTCAGACCAGGGCTTCTGATACGCAGTATTTT.

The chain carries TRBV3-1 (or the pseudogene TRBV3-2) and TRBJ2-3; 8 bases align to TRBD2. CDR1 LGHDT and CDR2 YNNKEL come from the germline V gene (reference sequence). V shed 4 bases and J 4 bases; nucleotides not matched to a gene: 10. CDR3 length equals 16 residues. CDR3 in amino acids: CASSLTLGLGADTQYF. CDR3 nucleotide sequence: TGTGCCAGCAGCCTCACCTTGGGACTAGGGGCAGATACGCAGTATTTT.

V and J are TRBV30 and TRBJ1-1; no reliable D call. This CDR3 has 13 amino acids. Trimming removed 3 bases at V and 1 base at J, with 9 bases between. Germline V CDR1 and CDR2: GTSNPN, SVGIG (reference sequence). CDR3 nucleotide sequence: TGTGCCTGGAGACGGACGGCGAACACTGAAGCTTTCTTT. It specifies CAWRRTANTEAFF.

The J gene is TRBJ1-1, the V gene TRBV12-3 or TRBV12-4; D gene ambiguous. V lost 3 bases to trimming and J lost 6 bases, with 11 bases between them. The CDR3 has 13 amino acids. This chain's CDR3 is CASSFQRLAEAFF. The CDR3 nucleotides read TGTGCCAGCAGTTTTCAGAGGTTGGCTGAAGCTTTCTTT.

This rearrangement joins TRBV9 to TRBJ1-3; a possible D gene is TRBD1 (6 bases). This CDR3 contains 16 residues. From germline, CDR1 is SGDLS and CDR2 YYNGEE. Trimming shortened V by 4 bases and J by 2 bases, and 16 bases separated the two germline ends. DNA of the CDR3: TGTGCCAGCAGCACCCCCTTGGGGACACCTGGAAACACCATATATTTT. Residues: CASSTPLGTPGNTIYF.

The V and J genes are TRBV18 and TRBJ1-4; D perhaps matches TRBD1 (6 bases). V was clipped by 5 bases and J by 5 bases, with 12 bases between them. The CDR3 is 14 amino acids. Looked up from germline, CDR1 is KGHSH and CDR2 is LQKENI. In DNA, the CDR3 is TGTGCCAGCTCATCGGACAGCGAGAATGAAAAACTGTTTTTT. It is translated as CASSSDSENEKLFF. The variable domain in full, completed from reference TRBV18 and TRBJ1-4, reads NAGVMQNPRHLVRRRGQEARLRCSPMKGHSHVYWYRQLPEEGLKFMVYLQKENIIDESGMPKERFSAEFPKEGPSILRIQQVVRGDSAAYFCASSSDSENEKLFFGSGTQLSVL.

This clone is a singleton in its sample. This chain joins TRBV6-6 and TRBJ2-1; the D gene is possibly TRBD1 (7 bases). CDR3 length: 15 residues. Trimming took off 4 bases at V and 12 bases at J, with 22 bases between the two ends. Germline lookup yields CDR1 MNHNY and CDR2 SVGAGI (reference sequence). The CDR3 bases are TGTGCCAGCAGTTTGGGGCAGGGGGGCGGCTATGGGCAGTTCTTC. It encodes CASSLGQGGGYGQFF.

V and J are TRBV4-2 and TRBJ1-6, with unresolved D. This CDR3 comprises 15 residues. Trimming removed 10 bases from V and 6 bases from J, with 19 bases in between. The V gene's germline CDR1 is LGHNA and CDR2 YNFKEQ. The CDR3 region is CATRITQALNSPLHF. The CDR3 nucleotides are TGTGCCACTAGAATAACACAAGCCCTTAATTCACCCCTCCACTTT.

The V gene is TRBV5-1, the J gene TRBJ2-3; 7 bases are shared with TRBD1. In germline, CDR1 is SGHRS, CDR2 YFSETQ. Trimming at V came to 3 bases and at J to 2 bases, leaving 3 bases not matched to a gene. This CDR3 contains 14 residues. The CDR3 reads CASSWGQLTDTQYF. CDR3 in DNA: TGCGCCAGCAGCTGGGGACAGCTCACAGATACGCAGTATTTT.

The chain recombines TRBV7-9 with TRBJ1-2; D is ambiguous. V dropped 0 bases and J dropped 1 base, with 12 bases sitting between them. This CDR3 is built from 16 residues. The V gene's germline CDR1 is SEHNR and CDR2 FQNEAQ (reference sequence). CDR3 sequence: CASSLAGALLNYGYTF. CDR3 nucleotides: TGTGCCAGCAGCTTAGCAGGAGCCCTACTTAACTATGGCTACACCTTC.

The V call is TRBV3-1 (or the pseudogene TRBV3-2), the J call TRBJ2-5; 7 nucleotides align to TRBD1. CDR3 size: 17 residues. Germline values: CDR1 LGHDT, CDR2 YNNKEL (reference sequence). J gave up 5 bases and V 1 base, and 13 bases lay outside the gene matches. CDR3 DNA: TGTGCCAGCAGCCAAGTGGTGTTAAGGGGGCGCCAGGAGACCCAGTACTTC. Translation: CASSQVVLRGRQETQYF.

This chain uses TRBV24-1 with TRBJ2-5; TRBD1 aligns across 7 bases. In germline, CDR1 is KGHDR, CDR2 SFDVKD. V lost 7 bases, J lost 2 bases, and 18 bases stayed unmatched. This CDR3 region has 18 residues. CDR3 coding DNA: TGTGCCACCAGCCCCACCACTTCCCGGGACAGAGGACAAGAGACCCAGTACTTC. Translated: CATSPTTSRDRGQETQYF.

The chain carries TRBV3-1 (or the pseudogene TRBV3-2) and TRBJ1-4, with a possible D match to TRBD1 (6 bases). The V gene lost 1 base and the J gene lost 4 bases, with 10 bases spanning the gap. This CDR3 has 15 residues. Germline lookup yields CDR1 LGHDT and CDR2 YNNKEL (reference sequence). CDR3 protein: CASSQARTVNEKLFF. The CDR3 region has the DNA TGTGCCAGCAGCCAAGCCCGGACAGTTAATGAAAAACTGTTTTTT.

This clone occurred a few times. In DNA form, the CDR3 reads TGCGCCAGCAGCCAAGAGGGGAGCCTTCTAGCCAAAAACATTCAGTACTTC. Its protein is CASSQEGSLLAKNIQYF. This rearrangement joins TRBV4-1 to TRBJ2-4, with D tentatively TRBD2 (5 bases). Trimming took off 0 bases at V and 0 bases at J, with 12 bases between the two ends. This CDR3 is built from 17 residues. Germline CDR1 and CDR2: MGHRA and YSYEKL.